These 26 T cell receptor beta chains share one sample of origin, sequenced in a study of CD8 T cells in Susac syndrome. RNA amounts of 0.5 to 1 ug underwent reverse transcription with random hexamers. Using its own MiXCR run on the immunoSEQ multiplex PCR reads, TCRdb lists one record per CDR3 protein. The sample has around 130,000 distinct CDR3 sequences, around nine tenths seen once. The sample consisted of CD8+ T cells from PBMCs. The receptor set was obtained from a human donor with multiple sclerosis.

The V call is TRBV6-5, the J call TRBJ2-2, with a weak D call TRBD2 (6 bases). Trimming pared 0 bases from V and 4 bases from J, leaving 9 bases between. Germline V gives CDR1 MNHEY, CDR2 SVGAGI. This CDR3 has 15 residues. The CDR3 sequence: CASSYSLEGTGELFF. CDR3 nucleotides: TGTGCCAGCAGTTACTCGTTGGAGGGCACCGGGGAGCTGTTTTTT.

V is TRBV12-3 or TRBV12-4 and J is TRBJ1-2; D is unclear. V gave up 1 base and J gave up 7 bases, with 13 bases separating them. The CDR3 totals 14 residues. The CDR3 bases are TGTGCCAGCAGTTTAGGAGGAGGGCTTGGTGGCTACACCTTC. It is translated as CASSLGGGLGGYTF.

The rearrangement uses TRBV2 and TRBJ2-1, with 9 nucleotides matching TRBD1. Germline CDR1 is SNHLY and CDR2 is FYNNEI. The length of the CDR3 is 16 residues. Trimming at V came to 1 base and at J to 4 bases, leaving 5 bases not matched to a gene. The CDR3 protein is CASSEVGTGSYNEQFF. The CDR3 nucleotides read TGTGCCAGCAGTGAAGTGGGGACAGGGAGTTACAATGAGCAGTTCTTC.

The chain uses TRBV20-1 and TRBJ2-2, with TRBD2 matching 8 bases. V lost 6 bases and J lost 4; bases outside the gene matches: 10. The length of the CDR3 is 15 residues. Germline V gene data show CDR1 as DFQATT and CDR2 as SNEGSKA (reference sequence). For the CDR3, the DNA is TGCAGTGCCCACCGGCGGGAGGTCCCCACCGGGGAGCTGTTTTTT. Amino acid sequence: CSAHRREVPTGELFF.

The chain combines TRBV11-2 with TRBJ2-4; tentatively, D is TRBD2 (5 bases). The germline V gene has CDR1 SGHAT and CDR2 FQNNGV. The CDR3 length is 15 residues. Trimming took 1 base from V and 8 from J, leaving 15 bases between them. DNA of the CDR3: TGTGCCAGCAGCTTAGGAGCGGCGTCTGGGGACATTCAGTACTTC. It codes for CASSLGAASGDIQYF.

V is TRBV30 and J is TRBJ2-5, with a weak D call TRBD2 (6 bases). The CDR3 runs 13 residues. V gave up 5 bases and J gave up 3 bases, with 13 bases separating them. Per the germline V gene, CDR1 is GTSNPN and CDR2 is SVGIG (reference sequence). The CDR3 region has the DNA TGTGCCTGGGTCGGTAGCGGCGAAGAGACCCAGTACTTC. Protein: CAWVGSGEETQYF.

This chain joins TRBV2 and TRBJ1-1, with D perhaps matching TRBD1 (5 bases). The CDR3 runs to 17 residues. V was clipped by 3 bases and J by 0 bases, with 17 bases between them. CDR1 is SNHLY, CDR2 FYNNEI, per germline. DNA for the CDR3: TGTGCCAGCAGTGAGGGTGTGGGGCGGGAAATGAACACTGAAGCTTTCTTT. This codes for CASSEGVGREMNTEAFF.

The chain has TRBV29-1 and TRBJ2-7, with a possible D match to TRBD1 (5 bases). The CDR3 loop spans 13 amino acids. Per the germline V gene, CDR1 is SQVTM and CDR2 is ANQGSEA. In nucleotides, the CDR3 is TGCAGTGCTCTGGGGCGGAACTCCTACGAGCAGTACTTC. It translates to CSALGRNSYEQYF.

The chain employs TRBV27 and TRBJ2-3, with TRBD2 matching over 8 bases. J gave up 2 bases and V 5 bases, and 6 bases lay outside the gene matches. CDR3 size: 15 residues. CDR1 is MNHEY, CDR2 SMNVEV, per germline (reference sequence). The CDR3 coding sequence is TGTGCCAGCAGTCCCTTAGCGGGACTCACAGATACGCAGTATTTT. Amino acid sequence: CASSPLAGLTDTQYF.

The chain employs TRBV4-1 and TRBJ2-7, with 7 bases lining up with TRBD2. The trim removed 0 bases at V and 3 bases at J, leaving 8 bases unmatched. This CDR3 has 16 amino acids. Germline assignment: CDR1 MGHRA and CDR2 YSYEKL. DNA of the CDR3: TGCGCCAGCAGCCAAGAGTCAAGCGGGATAAACTACGAGCAGTACTTC. Translating it yields CASSQESSGINYEQYF.

CDR3 in amino acids: CASSLWTGAGKGGEQFF. The CDR3, as DNA: TGCGCCAGCAGCCTTTGGACAGGGGCAGGGAAAGGGGGTGAGCAGTTCTTC. This sequence joins TRBV4-1 and TRBJ2-1, with 9 bases matching TRBD1. Trimming at V came to 4 bases and at J to 9 bases, leaving 16 bases not matched to a gene. CDR1 and CDR2 from the germline V gene are MGHRA and YSYEKL. CDR3 length equals 17 residues.

The chain couples TRBV6-5 to TRBJ1-2, with D possibly being TRBD1 (6 bases). This CDR3 has 15 residues. The V end was cut by 5 bases, the J end by 3 bases, with 16 bases between. Germline assignment: CDR1 MNHEY and CDR2 SVGAGI. The CDR3 region is CASSAALGQYYGYTF. The CDR3 bases are TGTGCCAGCAGTGCCGCCTTAGGACAGTACTATGGCTACACCTTC.

The rearrangement links TRBV19 to TRBJ2-7, with D tentatively TRBD1 or TRBD2 (6 bases each). Germline V gene data show CDR1 as LNHDA and CDR2 as SQIVND (reference sequence). Trimming took 3 bases from V and 5 from J, leaving 17 bases between them. This CDR3 has 15 amino acids. This CDR3 reads CASSISHRGLNEQYF. CDR3 bases: TGTGCCAGTAGTATTTCCCACCGGGGGCTAAACGAGCAGTACTTC. Combining the CDR3 with reference TRBV19 and TRBJ2-7 gives the whole variable domain DGGITQSPKYLFRKEGQNVTLSCEQNLNHDAMYWYRQDPGQGLRLIYYSQIVNDFQKGDIAEGYSVSREKKESFPLTVTSAQKNPTAFYLCASSISHRGLNEQYFGPGTRLTVT.

V and J are TRBV19 and TRBJ1-1; D call uncertain. The CDR3 consists of 13 residues. Per the germline V gene, CDR1 is LNHDA and CDR2 is SQIVND (reference sequence). V dropped 5 bases and J dropped 2 bases, with 9 bases sitting between them. The CDR3 reads CASSWGYNTEAFF. The CDR3 bases are TGTGCCAGTAGTTGGGGTTATAACACTGAAGCTTTCTTT.

The rearrangement links TRBV30 to TRBJ2-2; 9 positions agree with TRBD1. Germline V CDR1 and CDR2: GTSNPN, SVGIG (reference sequence). CDR3 length: 15 amino acids. Losses at the gene ends were 3 bases for V and 4 bases for J; bases not matched to a gene: 6. CDR3: CAWRNRGRVTGELFF. The CDR3 bases are TGTGCCTGGAGGAACAGGGGGCGGGTCACCGGGGAGCTGTTTTTT.

This clonotype was picked up one time. This rearrangement joins TRBV13 to TRBJ2-5; 13 bases line up with TRBD2. With 4 bases clipped from V and 5 bases from J, the junction kept 7 bases outside the gene matches. The CDR3 is made up of 16 amino acids. Per germline, CDR1 PRHDT and CDR2 FYEKMQ (reference sequence). CDR3 in amino acids: CASSYRLAGGDETQYF. The DNA for the CDR3 is TGTGCCAGCAGCTACAGACTAGCGGGAGGCGATGAGACCCAGTACTTC.

This clonotype was observed once. The chain employs TRBV7-9 and TRBJ1-4, with a possible D match to TRBD1 (5 bases). Trimming took off 5 bases at V and 5 bases at J, with 15 bases between the two ends. The CDR3 totals 15 residues. Germline CDR1 reads SEHNR; CDR2 reads FQNEAQ (reference sequence). The CDR3 is CASSPPGPLNEKLFF. DNA of the CDR3: TGTGCCAGCAGCCCCCCAGGGCCCCTAAATGAAAAACTGTTTTTT.

J is TRBJ1-1 and V is TRBV4-2; the D gene is possibly TRBD1 (5 bases). The CDR3 has 15 amino acids. Per the germline V gene, CDR1 is LGHNA and CDR2 is YNFKEQ. Trimming took 3 bases from V and 5 from J, leaving 16 bases between them. CDR3 coding DNA: TGTGCCAGCAGCCAGGGTGGAAGGGGAGAGACTGAAGCTTTCTTT. Protein sequence: CASSQGGRGETEAFF.

J is TRBJ2-2 and V is TRBV7-6, with D uncertain. Germline CDR1 SGHVS, CDR2 FNYEAQ. Trimming stripped 11 bases from V and 5 bases from J, with 15 bases between. There are 13 residues in the CDR3. The CDR3 DNA sequence: TGTGCCGGTGAGGCTGCCTTGACCGGGGAGCTGTTTTTT. Protein sequence: CAGEAALTGELFF.

V gene TRBV11-2 combines with J gene TRBJ1-1; D gene ambiguous. This CDR3 has 14 amino acids. V lost 1 base to trimming and J lost 10 bases, with 16 bases between them. Germline CDR1 SGHAT, CDR2 FQNNGV. For the CDR3, the DNA is TGTGCCAGCAGCTTAGGGTTCGGGTTGGTGCGAGCTTTCTTT. Residues: CASSLGFGLVRAFF.

The rearrangement links TRBV19 to TRBJ1-2, with 7 bases that match TRBD1. The CDR3 totals 14 residues. CDR1 and CDR2 from the germline V gene are LNHDA and SQIVND (reference sequence). V was clipped by 4 bases and J by 6 bases; unmatched bases: 8. For the CDR3, the DNA is TGTGCCAGTAGTACCCCCACAGGGGTGAATGGCTACACCTTC. Its protein is CASSTPTGVNGYTF. The entire variable domain, with the rest obtained from reference TRBV19 and TRBJ1-2, is as follows: DGGITQSPKYLFRKEGQNVTLSCEQNLNHDAMYWYRQDPGQGLRLIYYSQIVNDFQKGDIAEGYSVSREKKESFPLTVTSAQKNPTAFYLCASSTPTGVNGYTFGSGTRLTVV.

The rearrangement uses TRBV19 and TRBJ1-1; D may be TRBD1 (6 bases). CDR1 is LNHDA and CDR2 is SQIVND in the germline V gene (reference sequence). Between the trimmed V and J ends, which lost 7 bases and 8 bases, there was a span of 17 bases. This CDR3 is 13 amino acids long. The CDR3 DNA is TGTGCCAGTATTGCGGCGGCGGGGGGCGAAGCTTTCTTT. As protein: CASIAAAGGEAFF.

V and J are TRBV6-5 and TRBJ1-1; no clear D gene. This CDR3 has 13 amino acids. With 6 bases removed from V and 5 bases from J, the gap between germline ends came to 13 bases. Germline-derived CDR1 and CDR2 are MNHEY and SVGAGI. CDR3 DNA: TGTGCCAGCAGCTTCCGAGTGGGAACTGAAGCTTTCTTT. It encodes CASSFRVGTEAFF.

The chain links TRBV5-6 to TRBJ2-1; the D gene is possibly TRBD2 (5 bases). This CDR3 region has 13 residues. Germline loops: CDR1 SGHDT, CDR2 YYEEEE. V was shortened by 0 bases and J by 8 bases, with 9 bases between the two germline ends. The CDR3 DNA reads TGTGCCAGCAGCTTGGCCGAGGGCGATGAGCAGTTCTTC. It codes for CASSLAEGDEQFF.

The rearrangement links TRBV3-1 to TRBJ2-7, with 9 bases fitting TRBD2. The length of the CDR3 is 16 residues. V dropped 9 bases and J dropped 0; count of bases not matched to a gene: 12. CDR1 is LGHDT, CDR2 YNNKEL, per germline (reference sequence). The CDR3 spells CASSTKREAFSYEQYF. Written as DNA, the CDR3 is TGTGCCAGTTCAACTAAGCGGGAGGCCTTCTCCTACGAGCAGTACTTC.

The rearrangement joins TRBV27 to TRBJ1-5; tentatively, D is TRBD1 (6 bases). The CDR3 totals 13 residues. Trimming shortened V by 7 bases and J by 6 bases, and 13 bases separated the two germline ends. Germline V gene sequence: CDR1 MNHEY, CDR2 SMNVEV (reference sequence). In DNA, the CDR3 is TGTGCCAGCAAGGGGGGTTTGGGTCAGCCCCAGCATTTT. This codes for CASKGGLGQPQHF.